Listed here are 5 T cell receptor beta chains from one sample, sequenced in a study of blood T cell repertoires in COVID-19. Assay used: immunoSEQ multiplex PCR; TCRdb lists only in-frame clones, some missing. The sample has a few hundred thousand clones, 80% to 90% seen once. Material for sequencing was PBMCs or T cells enriched from blood (not recorded which). The receptors come from a man aged 25-45 years who had recovered from COVID-19.

V gene TRBV30 combines with J gene TRBJ1-6; no firm D call. Germline-derived CDR1 and CDR2 are GTSNPN and SVGIG (reference sequence). Trimming removed 4 bases at V and 8 bases at J, with 12 bases between. The CDR3 has 13 amino acids. CDR3 loop: CAWTTENYSPLHF. CDR3 coding DNA: TGTGCCTGGACTACCGAGAACTATTCACCCCTCCACTTT.

This clone was counted once. The rearrangement joins TRBV4-3 to TRBJ1-2; D is undetermined. CDR1 and CDR2 from the germline V gene are LGHNA and YSLEER. V lost 2 bases and J lost 4, with 8 bases in between. The CDR3 is 13 amino acids. Written as DNA, the CDR3 is TGCGCCAGCAGCCAATCCGCAGGCTATGGCTACACCTTC. Translated, it gives CASSQSAGYGYTF.

The V call is TRBV7-9, the J call TRBJ2-1, with 8 bases fitting TRBD2. Germline V CDR1 and CDR2: SEHNR, FQNEAQ (reference sequence). The trim removed 2 bases at V and 3 bases at J, leaving 12 bases unmatched. The CDR3 runs 18 residues. The CDR3 nucleotides read TGTGCCAGCAGCTTATTTAGTCGCGCGGGGGGAAACTACAATGAGCAGTTCTTC. As protein: CASSLFSRAGGNYNEQFF.

CDR3 nucleotide sequence: TGTGCCAGCAGCGTAGGGGGCCCGACTAACTATGGCTACACCTTC. Encoded protein: CASSVGGPTNYGYTF. The chain employs TRBV9 and TRBJ1-2; D possibly corresponds to TRBD1 (5 bases). The V end lost 0 bases, the J end lost 0 bases, and 9 bases lay between the germline ends. This CDR3 comprises 15 residues. Germline V gene lookup returns CDR1 SGDLS and CDR2 YYNGEE. Based on the CDR3 plus reference TRBV9 and TRBJ1-2, the full variable domain is DSGVTQTPKHLITATGQRVTLRCSPRSGDLSVYWYQQSLDQGLQFLIQYYNGEERAKGNILERFSAQQFPDLHSELNLSSLELGDSALYFCASSVGGPTNYGYTFGSGTRLTVV.

This chain joins TRBV6-5 and TRBJ1-6; D unresolved. V lost 7 bases, J lost 8 bases, and 12 bases lay in between. The CDR3 has 13 amino acids. Germline lookup yields CDR1 MNHEY and CDR2 SVGAGI. The CDR3 DNA reads as TGTGCCAGCAATTCAATAGGAGATTCACCCCTCCACTTT. It encodes CASNSIGDSPLHF.